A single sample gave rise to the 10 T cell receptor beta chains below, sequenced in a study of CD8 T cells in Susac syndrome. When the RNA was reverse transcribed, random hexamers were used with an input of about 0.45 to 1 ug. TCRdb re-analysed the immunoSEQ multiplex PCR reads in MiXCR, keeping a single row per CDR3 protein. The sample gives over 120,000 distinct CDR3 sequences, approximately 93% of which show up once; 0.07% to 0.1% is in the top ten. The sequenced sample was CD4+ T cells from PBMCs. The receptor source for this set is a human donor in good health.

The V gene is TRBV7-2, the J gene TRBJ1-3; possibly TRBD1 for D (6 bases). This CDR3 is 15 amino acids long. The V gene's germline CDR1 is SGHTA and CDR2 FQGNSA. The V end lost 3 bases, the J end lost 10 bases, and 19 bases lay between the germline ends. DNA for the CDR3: TGTGCCAGCAGCTTCAACATACAGGGATATGGTACCATATATTTT. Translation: CASSFNIQGYGTIYF.

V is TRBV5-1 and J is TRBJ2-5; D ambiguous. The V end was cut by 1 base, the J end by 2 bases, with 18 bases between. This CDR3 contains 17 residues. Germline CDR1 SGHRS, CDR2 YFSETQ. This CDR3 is CASSLSSAGLSQETQYF. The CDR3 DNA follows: TGCGCCAGCAGCTTGTCGTCGGCCGGGCTGAGTCAAGAGACCCAGTACTTC.

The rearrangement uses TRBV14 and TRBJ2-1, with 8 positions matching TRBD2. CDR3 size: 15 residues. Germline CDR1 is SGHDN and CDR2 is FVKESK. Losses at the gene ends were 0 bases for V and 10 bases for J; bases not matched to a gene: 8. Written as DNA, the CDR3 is TGTGCCAGCAGCCAAGAAACAGGACTAGCCGTAGAGCAGTTCTTC. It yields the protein CASSQETGLAVEQFF.

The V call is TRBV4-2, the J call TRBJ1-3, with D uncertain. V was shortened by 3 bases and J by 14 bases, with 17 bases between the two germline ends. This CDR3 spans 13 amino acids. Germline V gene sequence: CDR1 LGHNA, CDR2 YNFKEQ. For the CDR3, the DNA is TGTGCCAGCAGCCAGGACGCAGGTTCTTCCCTATATTTT. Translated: CASSQDAGSSLYF.

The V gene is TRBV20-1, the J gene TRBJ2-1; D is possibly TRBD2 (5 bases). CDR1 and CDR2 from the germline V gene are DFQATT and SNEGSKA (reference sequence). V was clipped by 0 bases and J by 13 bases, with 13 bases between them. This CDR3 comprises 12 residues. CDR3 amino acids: CSARDTSGGQFF. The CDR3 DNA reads TGCAGTGCTAGAGATACCTCCGGAGGTCAGTTCTTC.

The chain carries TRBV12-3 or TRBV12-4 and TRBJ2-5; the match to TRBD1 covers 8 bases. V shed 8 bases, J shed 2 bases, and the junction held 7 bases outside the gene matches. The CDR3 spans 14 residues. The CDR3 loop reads CASGLTGEQETQYF. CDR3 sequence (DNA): TGTGCCAGCGGCTTGACAGGGGAGCAAGAGACCCAGTACTTC.

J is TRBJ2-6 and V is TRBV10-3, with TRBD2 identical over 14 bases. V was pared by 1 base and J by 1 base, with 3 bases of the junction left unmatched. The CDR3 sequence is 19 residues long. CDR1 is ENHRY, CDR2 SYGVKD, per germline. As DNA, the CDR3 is TGTGCCATCAGTGAGTTGGGACTAGCGGGAGATTCTGGGGCCAACGTCCTGACTTTC. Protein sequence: CAISELGLAGDSGANVLTF.

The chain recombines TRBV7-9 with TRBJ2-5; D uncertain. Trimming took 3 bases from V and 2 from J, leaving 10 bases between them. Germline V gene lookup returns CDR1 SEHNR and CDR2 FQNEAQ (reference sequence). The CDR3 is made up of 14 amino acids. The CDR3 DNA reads TGTGCCAGCAGCTTCGGACGGGCTCAAGAGACCCAGTACTTC. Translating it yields CASSFGRAQETQYF.

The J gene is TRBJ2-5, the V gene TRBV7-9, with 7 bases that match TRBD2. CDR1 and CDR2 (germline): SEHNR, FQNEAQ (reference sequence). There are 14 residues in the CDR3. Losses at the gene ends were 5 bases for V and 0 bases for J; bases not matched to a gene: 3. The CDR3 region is CASSRGEYQETQYF. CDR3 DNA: TGTGCCAGCAGCCGGGGGGAGTACCAAGAGACCCAGTACTTC.

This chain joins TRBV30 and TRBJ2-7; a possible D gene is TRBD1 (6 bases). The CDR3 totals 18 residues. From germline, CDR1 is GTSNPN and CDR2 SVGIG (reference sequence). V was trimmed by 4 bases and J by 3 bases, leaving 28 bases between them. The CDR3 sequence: CAWKMGSHLGGWGYEQYF. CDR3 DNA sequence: TGTGCCTGGAAAATGGGCAGCCACCTAGGGGGATGGGGCTACGAGCAGTACTTC. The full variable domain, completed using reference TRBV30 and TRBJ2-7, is SQTIHQWPATLVQPVGSPLSLECTVEGTSNPNLYWYRQAAGRGLQLLFYSVGIGQISSEVPQNLSASRPQDRQFILSSKKLLLSDSGFYLCAWKMGSHLGGWGYEQYFGPGTRLTVT.